This TCR beta chain was identified in a study of liver allograft versus peripheral blood T cells. Study overall: The authors compared T cell receptor repertoires in transplanted livers with those in the peripheral blood of recipients.

Study observations and caveats: Peripheral blood T cell receptor repertoires reportedly differed from those found within liver allografts.

TCRdb used MiXCR to reprocess the reads, holding one entry per CDR3 protein. In the table there are 4,000 to 6,500 distinct CDR3 sequences, more than 15% of which are singletons. CDR1 is ENHRY and CDR2 is SYGVKD in the germline V gene. This CDR3 is 15 amino acids long. Trimming stripped 4 bases from V and 10 bases from J, with 20 bases between. With regard to this clonotype: Antigen unknown. A much larger clone differs from this one at a single base, so this may be a read error.

The TCR comes from a human patient who had a liver transplant. A subset of T cells may come from the graft donor. The chain uses TRBV10-3 and TRBJ2-1, with D perhaps matching TRBD1 (6 bases). CDR3 sequence reads: CAISVDLLTGYEQFF. The CDR3 DNA sequence: TGTGCCATCAGTGTCGACCTTTTAACAGGGTACGAGCAGTTCTTC.